This T cell receptor beta chain was profiled in a study of T cell responses to AZD1222 COVID-19 vaccine. Study-wide context: The study pooled second doses at about 4 or about 12 weeks. Findings and caveats of the study: CD4 TCRs associated with vaccination spanned spike, dominating at 160-218 and 743-854. There were mostly white British donors and more females than males, and clonal diversity was possibly underestimated. Repertoire collection took place solely once the T cell response had peaked.

As to this clone: Its antigen is unknown.

The method was immunoSEQ multiplex PCR; TCRdb's version includes in-frame clones alone and lacks a portion of them. The sample shows approximately 110,000 clones, approximately 85% of them seen only once. The V and J ends lost 1 base and 0 bases respectively, with 5 bases between them. This CDR3 has 13 residues. Germline-derived CDR1 and CDR2 are SGHKS and YYEKEE (reference sequence). The sequenced sample was peripheral blood, obtained on day 0 of AZD1222 vaccination. The chain joins TRBV5-5 to TRBJ2-7; D ambiguous. The receptor was derived from an adult in good health. CDR3 sequence reads: CASSLLGSYEQYF. CDR3 in DNA: TGTGCCAGCAGCTTGCTAGGCTCCTACGAGCAGTACTTC. Together with reference TRBV5-5 and TRBJ2-7, the CDR3 gives the full variable domain: DAGVTQSPTHLIKTRGQQVTLRCSPISGHKSVSWYQQVLGQGPQFIFQYYEKEERGRGNFPDRFSARQFPNYSSELNVNALLLGDSALYLCASSLLGSYEQYFGPGTRLTVT.